These 31 T cell receptor beta chains share one sample of origin, sequenced in a study of shared clonotypes between healthy human individuals. Some clones are missing from TCRdb's copy, which holds only in-frame ones; the method was immunoSEQ multiplex PCR. Found here are roughly 700,000 clones, approximately 79% of them singletons; the top ten hold more than 1.5%. Sequenced: memory CD4+ T cells sorted from blood. Subset defined: CD45RA-negative fraction. The receptors stem from a woman in her thirties in good health.

This clone has just a few counts. The J gene is TRBJ2-3, the V gene TRBV5-1, with 12 bases identical to TRBD2. The ends lost 4 bases at V and 4 bases at J; junction bases unmatched: 7. Looked up from germline, CDR1 is SGHRS and CDR2 is YFSETQ. This CDR3 region has 16 residues. The CDR3 reads CASSVRLAGAADTQYF. DNA for the CDR3: TGCGCCAGCAGCGTACGACTAGCGGGAGCTGCAGATACGCAGTATTTT. The full variable domain, in which reference TRBV5-1 and TRBJ2-3 provide the parts outside the CDR3, is KAGVTQTPRYLIKTRGQQVTLSCSPISGHRSVSWYQQTPGQGLQFLFEYFSETQRNKGNFPGRFSGRQFSNSRSEMNVSTLELGDSALYLCASSVRLAGAADTQYFGPGTRLTVL.

J is TRBJ1-2 and V is TRBV5-5, with D possibly TRBD1 on 6 matching bases. Germline V lookup: CDR1 SGHKS, CDR2 YYEKEE (reference sequence). The CDR3 sequence is 15 residues long. V was shortened by 3 bases and J by 1 base, with 13 bases between the two germline ends. CDR3 nucleotides: TGTGCCAGCAGCTCCTCGACAGGCGGTAACTATGGCTACACCTTC. It encodes CASSSSTGGNYGYTF.

This clone came up once. The CDR3 nucleotides are TGCAGCGTTGTGTTGCAGGGTGAGGATGAGCAGTTCTTC. Protein sequence: CSVVLQGEDEQFF. The chain carries TRBV29-1 and TRBJ2-1; a possible D gene is TRBD1 (5 bases). Germline CDR1 reads SQVTM; CDR2 reads ANQGSEA. This CDR3 has 13 amino acids. V lost 4 bases and J lost 8, with 15 bases in between.

The chain has TRBV2 and TRBJ1-2; D possibly corresponds to TRBD1 (6 bases). The CDR3 sequence is 12 residues long. The germline V gene encodes CDR1 SNHLY and CDR2 FYNNEI. Trimming cost V 7 bases and J 4 bases, with 10 bases left between them. CDR3 amino acids: CASKTDSYGYTF. In DNA, the CDR3 is TGTGCCAGCAAGACGGACAGCTATGGCTACACCTTC.

The chain recombines TRBV5-1 with TRBJ2-7; D gene ambiguous. The V end was cut by 4 bases, the J end by 7 bases, with 15 bases between. Germline loops: CDR1 SGHRS, CDR2 YFSETQ. The length of the CDR3 is 13 residues. CDR3 residues: CASSPVIAWEQYF. CDR3 nucleotides: TGCGCCAGCAGCCCGGTCATCGCTTGGGAGCAGTACTTC.

CDR3 residues: CASSSTGAGQPQHF. Here the CDR3 DNA reads TGCGCCAGCAGCTCAACAGGGGCGGGACAGCCCCAGCATTTT. This chain uses TRBV5-1 with TRBJ1-5, with 7 bases aligning to TRBD1. The CDR3 is 14 amino acids. V was pared by 3 bases and J by 7 bases, with 7 bases of the junction left unmatched. Germline assignment: CDR1 SGHRS and CDR2 YFSETQ.

The V call is TRBV18, the J call TRBJ2-1; D is perhaps TRBD2 (5 bases). The CDR3 sequence is 15 residues long. Germline CDR1 is KGHSH and CDR2 is LQKENI. Trimming took 0 bases from V and 4 from J, leaving 10 bases between them. This chain's CDR3 is CASSPPAAVYNEQFF. CDR3 coding DNA: TGTGCCAGCTCACCACCAGCGGCGGTTTACAATGAGCAGTTCTTC.

The chain couples TRBV15 to TRBJ2-1, with D unclear. This CDR3 contains 14 residues. The ends were cut back, 1 base at V and 4 bases at J, with 8 bases in the middle. Per the germline V gene, CDR1 is LNHNV and CDR2 is YYDKDF (reference sequence). The CDR3 protein is CATSRASRYNEQFF. CDR3 coding DNA: TGTGCCACCAGCAGAGCGAGTAGATACAATGAGCAGTTCTTC.

The chain combines TRBV5-1 with TRBJ2-1; the D call may be TRBD1 or TRBD2 (5 bases each). V was trimmed by 4 bases and J by 4 bases, leaving 15 bases between them. Germline V lookup: CDR1 SGHRS, CDR2 YFSETQ. The CDR3 contains 15 residues. The CDR3 coding sequence is TGCGCCAGCAGCCCCGACAGTTTAGCGTACAATGAGCAGTTCTTC. This codes for CASSPDSLAYNEQFF.

The CDR3 reads CASSLVSDRNHEQYF. DNA of the CDR3: TGTGCCAGCAGCTTAGTTTCCGACAGGAACCACGAGCAGTACTTC. The chain combines TRBV11-1 with TRBJ2-7; D may be TRBD1 (6 bases). This CDR3 contains 15 residues. Trimming shortened V by 1 base and J by 5 bases, and 15 bases separated the two germline ends. Per germline, CDR1 SGHAT and CDR2 FQDESV (reference sequence).

The chain joins TRBV7-2 to TRBJ2-3; TRBD1 or TRBD2 may be the D gene (5 bases each). The V gene lost 2 bases and the J gene lost 2 bases, with 11 bases spanning the gap. Germline V gives CDR1 SGHTA, CDR2 FQGNSA. This CDR3 contains 15 residues. The chain's CDR3 is CASSLIGTTTDTQYF. For the CDR3, the DNA is TGTGCCAGCAGCTTAATAGGGACCACCACAGATACGCAGTATTTT.

CDR3 DNA: TGTGCCAGCAGCTCACGACCATATAATGAGCAGTTCTTC. It specifies CASSSRPYNEQFF. The rearrangement joins TRBV11-3 to TRBJ2-1; no definite D call. The CDR3 is 13 amino acids. The germline CDR1 and CDR2 sequences are SGHNT and YENEEA. Trimming pared 4 bases from V and 7 bases from J, leaving 11 bases between.

The chain joins TRBV9 to TRBJ2-3; 9 bases line up with TRBD2. J lost 1 base, V lost 0 bases, and 0 bases had no gene match. In germline, CDR1 is SGDLS, CDR2 YYNGEE. The CDR3 runs 15 residues. Written as DNA, the CDR3 is TGTGCCAGCAGCGTAGGGACTAGCGGCACAGATACGCAGTATTTT. Its translation: CASSVGTSGTDTQYF.

The table lists this clone with a few counts. The sample has other DNA sequences that encode this CDR3 too. The chain joins TRBV5-4 to TRBJ2-1; TRBD2 agrees at 9 bases. Trimming took 2 bases from V and 3 from J; bases not matched to a gene: 3. This CDR3 spans 15 amino acids. In germline, CDR1 is SGHNT, CDR2 YYREEE (reference sequence). The CDR3 DNA reads TGTGCCAGCAGCTTCGGGCGGGAGGGCTACAATGAGCAGTTCTTC. Amino acids: CASSFGREGYNEQFF. The full variable domain, in which reference TRBV5-4 and TRBJ2-1 provide the parts outside the CDR3, is ETGVTQSPTHLIKTRGQQVTLRCSSQSGHNTVSWYQQALGQGPQFIFQYYREEENGRGNFPPRFSGLQFPNYSSELNVNALELDDSALYLCASSFGREGYNEQFFGPGTRLTVL.

This chain connects TRBV10-3 to TRBJ2-7; tentatively, D is TRBD1 (6 bases). Germline values: CDR1 ENHRY, CDR2 SYGVKD. There are 14 residues in the CDR3. V lost 10 bases to trimming and J lost 3 bases, with 19 bases between them. CDR3: CATHGQPNYYEQYF. The CDR3 coding sequence is TGTGCCACACACGGACAGCCTAACTACTACGAGCAGTACTTC.

This clone was picked up one time. The chain recombines TRBV6-1 with TRBJ2-7; D unclear. V lost 5 bases, J lost 7 bases, and 9 bases lay in between. Germline CDR1 is MNHNS and CDR2 is SASEGT. The CDR3 loop spans 11 amino acids. The CDR3 sequence: CASSYGTEQYF. The CDR3 region has the DNA TGTGCCAGCAGTTACGGAACGGAGCAGTACTTC.

This clone was picked up one time. The chain carries TRBV10-3 and TRBJ2-1; 8 bases agree with TRBD2. Trimming removed 6 bases from V and 0 bases from J; junction bases left unmatched: 7. This CDR3 is built from 16 residues. Germline lookup yields CDR1 ENHRY and CDR2 SYGVKD. The DNA for the CDR3 is TGTGCCATCAGGAACTCCGGGACTAGCTCCTACAATGAGCAGTTCTTC. It codes for CAIRNSGTSSYNEQFF.

The chain couples TRBV27 to TRBJ2-5, with D tentatively TRBD2 (5 bases). The DNA end favors TRBJ2-7, so the J call may be wrong. From germline, CDR1 is MNHEY and CDR2 SMNVEV (reference sequence). The CDR3 is made up of 15 amino acids. Here the CDR3 DNA reads TGTGCCAGCAGTCCGGCGGCGACTAATTCCTACGAGCAGTACTTC. Translating it yields CASSPAATNSYEQYF.

A remark on this clone: The junction does not match germline at one end; this may be a read error. This chain links TRBV2 with TRBJ1-2; D call uncertain. Germline CDR1 SNHLY, CDR2 FYNNEI. The CDR3 loop spans 14 amino acids. CDR3: CASREALTAYGYTF. The CDR3 region has the DNA TGTGCCAGCAGAGAAGCTTTGACCGCTTATGGCTACACCTTC.

The CDR3 DNA reads TGTGCCAGCATTAGGACCCCAGGGTTGGGAAGAGATGAGCAGTTCTTC. Translation: CASIRTPGLGRDEQFF. The rearrangement links TRBV25-1 to TRBJ2-1, with D maybe TRBD1 (5 bases). CDR3 length: 16 amino acids. Germline V gene data show CDR1 as MGHDK and CDR2 as SYGVNS. Between the trimmed V and J ends, which lost 7 bases and 8 bases, there was a span of 24 bases.

This clone occurred a few times. The CDR3 nucleotides are TGCAGTACGGCTGGCACCGGGGAGCTGTTTTTT. Translation gives CSTAGTGELFF. V is TRBV20-1 and J is TRBJ2-2, with D unresolved. V was trimmed by 8 bases and J by 4 bases, leaving 8 bases between them. Per the germline V gene, CDR1 is DFQATT and CDR2 is SNEGSKA (reference sequence). CDR3 length equals 11 residues.

The chain couples TRBV2 to TRBJ1-5, with D tentatively TRBD1 (5 bases). The V end was cut by 7 bases, the J end by 5 bases, with 15 bases between. Germline V lookup: CDR1 SNHLY, CDR2 FYNNEI. The CDR3 contains 14 residues. The CDR3 loop reads CASNWGRVDQPQHF. In nucleotides, the CDR3 is TGTGCCAGCAATTGGGGCAGGGTGGATCAGCCCCAGCATTTT.

This clone was seen only a few times. The sample holds other DNA sequences that translate to the same CDR3. V gene TRBV11-2 combines with J gene TRBJ2-7; maybe TRBD2 (5 bases). Germline V gene data show CDR1 as SGHAT and CDR2 as FQNNGV. This CDR3 comprises 12 residues. V lost 0 bases to trimming and J lost 7 bases, with 7 bases between them. DNA of the CDR3: TGTGCCAGCAGCTTAGATCGCGGGGAGCAGTACTTC. It encodes CASSLDRGEQYF.

J is TRBJ2-1 and V is TRBV11-2; possible D gene TRBD1, 6 bases. Germline CDR1 and CDR2: SGHAT and FQNNGV. The V gene lost 5 bases and the J gene lost 9 bases, with 14 bases spanning the gap. The CDR3 totals 13 residues. The DNA of the CDR3 is TGTGCCAGCAGCGCCAGGACAGCTGTTGAGCAGTTCTTC. Translation gives CASSARTAVEQFF.

This chain joins TRBV28 and TRBJ2-5; 12 bases map to TRBD2. The DNA end favors TRBJ2-7, so the J call may be wrong. The CDR3 contains 15 residues. Germline CDR1 and CDR2: MDHEN and SYDVKM. The CDR3 spells CASSQLAGGRDEQYF. The DNA for the CDR3 is TGTGCCAGCAGCCAACTAGCGGGGGGAAGGGACGAGCAGTACTTC.

The V gene is TRBV2, the J gene TRBJ1-3; 9 nucleotides line up with TRBD1. This CDR3 is 14 amino acids long. Germline values: CDR1 SNHLY, CDR2 FYNNEI. Trimming at V came to 6 bases and at J to 8 bases, leaving 8 bases not matched to a gene. The CDR3 here is CASSDRTGVDTIYF. CDR3 nucleotide sequence: TGTGCCAGCAGCGACCGGACAGGGGTAGACACCATATATTTT.

The chain carries TRBV25-1 and TRBJ2-3, with D perhaps assigned TRBD1 or TRBD2 (6 bases each). With 6 bases removed from V and 0 bases from J, the gap between germline ends came to 16 bases. This CDR3 spans 16 amino acids. The germline gives CDR1 MGHDK, CDR2 SYGVNS. The chain's CDR3 is CASRDRGTTSTDTQYF. The DNA for the CDR3 is TGTGCCAGCAGAGACCGCGGGACAACTAGCACAGATACGCAGTATTTT.

This clone has a single count. This chain uses TRBV6-1 with TRBJ2-4, with D possibly TRBD1 on 5 matching bases. The V end lost 3 bases, the J end lost 0 bases, and 9 bases lay between the germline ends. Germline CDR1 and CDR2: MNHNS and SASEGT. This CDR3 is 15 amino acids long. The CDR3 reads CASSDWGIAKNIQYF. The CDR3 bases are TGTGCCAGCAGTGATTGGGGCATAGCCAAAAACATTCAGTACTTC.

The V call is TRBV29-1, the J call TRBJ1-2, with a possible D match to TRBD1 (5 bases). The length of the CDR3 is 14 residues. The V end lost 3 bases, the J end lost 4 bases, and 15 bases lay between the germline ends. Germline V lookup: CDR1 SQVTM, CDR2 ANQGSEA. The CDR3: CSVEESRDRYGYTF. CDR3 DNA: TGCAGCGTTGAGGAATCCAGGGACCGCTATGGCTACACCTTC. Complete variable domain (other parts from reference TRBV29-1 and TRBJ1-2): SAVISQKPSRDICQRGTSLTIQCQVDSQVTMMFWYRQQPGQSLTLIATANQGSEATYESGFVIDKFPISRPNLTFSTLTVSNMSPEDSSIYLCSVEESRDRYGYTFGSGTRLTVV.

This sequence joins TRBV6-1 and TRBJ1-4; TRBD1 might be the D (5 bases). CDR3 size: 13 residues. Looked up from germline, CDR1 is MNHNS and CDR2 is SASEGT. Trimming shortened V by 4 bases and J by 8 bases, and 11 bases separated the two germline ends. This CDR3 is CASSAPWGEKLFF. In nucleotides, the CDR3 is TGTGCCAGCAGTGCCCCTTGGGGGGAAAAACTGTTTTTT.

The CDR3 DNA follows: TGTGCCAGCAGTTACTACGTGGGGGAGTTCTACGAGCAGTACTTC. Protein sequence: CASSYYVGEFYEQYF. The chain recombines TRBV6-6 with TRBJ2-7; TRBD1 or TRBD2 may be the D gene (5 bases each). The CDR3 runs to 15 residues. Trimming took 1 base from V and 3 from J, leaving 13 bases between them. Germline V gene data show CDR1 as MNHNY and CDR2 as SVGAGI (reference sequence).